This paragraph covers one TCR beta chain sequence. Its antigen is not known. The entry originates in a study of monozygotic twins with inflammatory bowel disease. The study, taken as a whole, reports: No separation of different T cell subtypes was possible.

TCRdb reprocessed the 5' RACE reads and reports one entry per CDR3 protein, with no DNA. Its clone listing holds 350,000 to 550,000 distinct CDR3 sequences. CDR1 SGHTA and CDR2 FQGNSA come from the germline V gene. The CDR3 is 14 residues long. The sample taken for sequencing was blood. The receptor was derived from a human donor with ulcerative colitis or Crohn's disease, or a healthy co-twin of an affected twin (not recorded which). V usage is TRBV7-2 and J usage is TRBJ2-5; TCRdb gives TRBD2 as the D gene, but with no DNA this cannot be confirmed. CDR3 sequence: CASSISGGDRTQYF.